One sample yielded the 11 T cell receptor beta chains listed below, sequenced in a study of T-cell memory formation after mild COVID-19 (dated by TCRdb to the early 2020s). Library preparation employed 5' RACE. TCRdb names Illumina NovaSeq 6000 as the instrument used. TCRdb trimmed the raw reads at Q25, called clones with MiXCR and kept productive beta chains. Every distinct CDR3 protein forms one entry, paired with its most common genes and DNA. For this sample the table gives hundreds of thousands of distinct CDR3 sequences, of which roughly 15% were detected only once. The top ten constitute 22% of the sample. Sequences were obtained from PBMCs or a T cell subset sorted from them (not recorded which). The receptors originated from a young man who had mild COVID-19 (a few samples of this study predate the infection). The sample titles of this study are shuffled in the database, so cell type and time point are left out; the donor was told from shared clones.

This rearrangement joins TRBV7-9 to TRBJ2-1, with 7 bases that match TRBD2. V lost 1 base to trimming and J lost 2 bases; unmatched junction nucleotides: 2. Germline assignment: CDR1 SEHNR and CDR2 FQNEAQ (reference sequence). The CDR3 is 15 amino acids. The CDR3 protein is CASSLGDYTYNEQFF. The CDR3 DNA follows: TGTGCCAGCAGCTTAGGGGACTACACCTACAATGAGCAGTTCTTC.

This clonotype has ten or more counts. The rearrangement joins TRBV7-9 to TRBJ1-1, with a possible D match to TRBD1 (5 bases). Germline V gene sequence: CDR1 SEHNR, CDR2 FQNEAQ (reference sequence). This CDR3 is built from 12 residues. Deletions cut 3 bases from V and 4 bases from J, with 6 bases between. CDR3 nucleotides: TGTGCCAGCAGCTTCACAGGCACTGAAGCTTTCTTT. Its translation is CASSFTGTEAFF.

There are many counts of this clonotype. This chain connects TRBV5-1 to TRBJ2-5; D uncertain. The length of the CDR3 is 12 residues. Germline lookup yields CDR1 SGHRS and CDR2 YFSETQ. V lost 6 bases and J lost 5, with 11 bases in between. The CDR3 sequence is CASKGMMETQYF. CDR3 in DNA: TGCGCCAGCAAAGGGATGATGGAGACCCAGTACTTC. The full variable domain, its missing parts supplied by reference TRBV5-1 and TRBJ2-5, is KAGVTQTPRYLIKTRGQQVTLSCSPISGHRSVSWYQQTPGQGLQFLFEYFSETQRNKGNFPGRFSGRQFSNSRSEMNVSTLELGDSALYLCASKGMMETQYFGPGTRLLVL.

The chain is built from TRBV5-1 and TRBJ2-3; D is unresolved. V lost 0 bases, J lost 5 bases, and 10 bases lay in between. Germline V lookup: CDR1 SGHRS, CDR2 YFSETQ. The CDR3 is made up of 14 amino acids. The CDR3 loop is CASSLGVPRDTQYF. CDR3 in DNA: TGCGCCAGCAGCTTGGGGGTCCCACGAGATACGCAGTATTTT. The full variable domain, in which reference TRBV5-1 and TRBJ2-3 provide the parts outside the CDR3, is KAGVTQTPRYLIKTRGQQVTLSCSPISGHRSVSWYQQTPGQGLQFLFEYFSETQRNKGNFPGRFSGRQFSNSRSEMNVSTLELGDSALYLCASSLGVPRDTQYFGPGTRLTVL.

The chain carries TRBV7-9 and TRBJ2-2, with D perhaps assigned TRBD1 or TRBD2 (5 bases each). Trimming left V 8 bases short and J 5 bases short, with 21 bases between. Germline CDR1 reads SEHNR; CDR2 reads FQNEAQ (reference sequence). The CDR3 covers 16 residues. CDR3: CASRGMGRGKTGELFF. CDR3 nucleotide sequence: TGTGCCAGCCGGGGTATGGGGCGCGGTAAAACCGGGGAGCTGTTTTTT.

This clonotype was seen more than once but under ten times. The chain employs TRBV4-3 and TRBJ1-1; tentatively, D is TRBD1 (5 bases). CDR3 length: 15 residues. Germline loops: CDR1 LGHNA, CDR2 YSLEER. The V gene lost 3 bases and the J gene lost 5 bases, with 16 bases spanning the gap. In nucleotides, the CDR3 is TGCGCCAGCAGCCAGGGGACGTGGTCGGGGACTGAAGCTTTCTTT. The encoded protein is CASSQGTWSGTEAFF.

Many counts were recorded for this clonotype. The chain carries TRBV4-3 and TRBJ2-1; D possibly corresponds to TRBD2 (6 bases). CDR1 and CDR2 from the germline V gene are LGHNA and YSLEER. The CDR3 spans 15 residues. V was cut by 3 bases and J by 2 bases, with 11 bases left in between. CDR3 DNA sequence: TGCGCCAGCAGCCACGGGACTCCGGCCTACAATGAGCAGTTCTTC. Its protein product is CASSHGTPAYNEQFF.

The chain recombines TRBV28 with TRBJ2-7, with 11 bases lining up with TRBD1. The CDR3 contains 16 residues. CDR1 and CDR2 from the germline V gene are MDHEN and SYDVKM. V lost 5 bases, J lost 6 bases, and 12 bases stayed unmatched. The CDR3, as DNA: TGTGCCAGCAGTCTCAACCCGGGACAGGGGGGAGGCGAGCAGTACGTC. Amino acids: CASSLNPGQGGGEQYV.

This clonotype was found many times. V gene TRBV7-8 combines with J gene TRBJ2-5, with D perhaps matching TRBD2 (5 bases). The V end was cut by 1 base, the J end by 9 bases, with 24 bases between. Germline V gene sequence: CDR1 SGHVS, CDR2 FQNEAQ. This CDR3 contains 17 residues. The CDR3 sequence: CASSLESSGSRAGAQYF. CDR3 coding DNA: TGTGCCAGCAGCTTAGAATCATCGGGATCCCGGGCAGGAGCCCAGTACTTC.

Here the CDR3 DNA reads TGTGCCAGCAGTGAAGATACAGGGAACACCGGGGAGCTGTTTTTT. Translating gives CASSEDTGNTGELFF. The rearrangement joins TRBV2 to TRBJ2-2, with D perhaps TRBD1 (5 bases). From germline, CDR1 is SNHLY and CDR2 FYNNEI. The ends were cut back, 1 base at V and 1 base at J, with 7 bases in the middle. This CDR3 spans 15 amino acids.

The V gene is TRBV20-1, the J gene TRBJ2-7, with 7 bases fitting TRBD1. Trimming at V came to 6 bases and at J to 5 bases, leaving 7 bases not matched to a gene. CDR1 and CDR2 (germline): DFQATT, SNEGSKA (reference sequence). The CDR3 contains 12 residues. CDR3 DNA sequence: TGCAGTGCAGAGGGGACAGCCCACGAGCAGTACTTC. It encodes CSAEGTAHEQYF.